The sequence of this TCR beta chain was determined in a study of human T cells and chemical hapten exposure. At the level of the study: TCR yields per sample varied, mainly owing to small pooled library volume differences.

Broader study findings: TCRs above 1 in 1000 frequency did not change with DPC sensitization.

In germline, CDR1 is ENHRY, CDR2 SYGVKD. The CDR3 contains 14 residues. The V end was cut by 6 bases, the J end by 5 bases, with 11 bases between. Single cDNA molecules in the library carried unique molecular identifiers attached during preparation. Original processing notes: Sampled TCR counts reached a median of about 90,000 per sample, with values ranging from about 20,000 to 700,000. TCRdb reanalysed the reads using MiXCR and keeps one entry per CDR3 protein. These V and J calls originate from TCRdb's pipeline instead of the authors' own analysis. Seen here are fewer than 150,000 distinct CDR3 sequences, around 8.5% observed once, and the top ten hold around 1.5%. Sequencing started from total RNA isolated from unfractionated whole blood. Worth noting for this clonotype: Its target is not known.

The chain carries TRBV10-3 and TRBJ1-6; maybe TRBD1 (5 bases). The sample taken for sequencing was whole blood. The clonotype was recovered from a human donor in good health. Some clones in this sample may be carry-over from other donors' samples. The CDR3 sequence is CAIRGTQDNSPLHF. The CDR3 region has the DNA TGTGCCATCAGGGGGACGCAAGATAATTCACCCCTCCACTTT.